This is a list of T cell receptor beta chains from one sample in a study of T cells in Graves' hyperthyroidism and ophthalmopathy. TCRdb ran MiXCR on the multiplex PCR reads and lists one entry per CDR3 protein. Found here are about half a million distinct CDR3 sequences, approximately 25% of them singletons; the top ten hold approximately 11%. Sequencing was done on a sample of blood. The receptors here all came from a young woman with Graves' ophthalmopathy. CDR3s include the opening cysteine and the closing phenylalanine or tryptophan. A D gene is named only where the DNA matches it firmly. Where a row states a size, it is once, few, many or the class of an expanded clone; other rows omit it.

D gene	V gene	clone size	J gene	CDR3 DNA	CDR3 protein
TRBD1	TRBV28	many	TRBJ2-5	TGTGCCAGCAGTTTAAACCCAGGGGGCAGGGAGACCCAGTACTTC	CASSLNPGGRETQYF
NA	TRBV20-1	NA	TRBJ1-2	TGCAGCGGAAGGGGGGGGGACTATGGCTACACCTTC	CSGRGGDYGYTF
NA	TRBV29-1	NA	TRBJ1-1	TGCAGCGTTGAAGATGGCGGGGGGCATGAAGCTTTCTTT	CSVEDGGGHEAFF
NA	TRBV29-1	many	TRBJ2-7	TGCAGCGTTGAAGGGGAACAACTCTACGAGCAGTACTTC	CSVEGEQLYEQYF
TRBD2	TRBV5-3	many	TRBJ2-2	TGTGCCAGAAAACTCAACCCCGGGACTAGCGGGGGTACGAACACCGGGGAGCTGTTTTTT	CARKLNPGTSGGTNTGELFF
NA	TRBV11-2	many	TRBJ1-1	TGTGCCAGCAGCCCGATGTCAGGGGTCCCTGAAGCTTTCTTT	CASSPMSGVPEAFF
NA	TRBV19	many	TRBJ1-1	TGTGCCAGTAGTAGTTCCCATCCCACTGAAGCTTTCTTT	CASSSSHPTEAFF
NA	TRBV2	many	TRBJ2-5	TGTGCCAGCAGTGAAACGGGTTTCTCTGGGGAGACCCAGTACTTC	CASSETGFSGETQYF
NA	TRBV6-1	NA	TRBJ1-5	TGTGCCAGCAGTGTTGCGTGGGGTTCCCATCAGCCCCAGCATTTT	CASSVAWGSHQPQHF
TRBD1	TRBV3-1	NA	TRBJ2-2	TGTGCCAGCAGCCATTGGACAGGGATCGGACCCGGGGAGCTGTTTTTT	CASSHWTGIGPGELFF
NA	TRBV12-3/TRBV12-4	few	TRBJ1-5	TGTGCCAGCAGTTTAAACCCCGCCAAGGCCCAGCATTTT	CASSLNPAKAQHF
NA	TRBV6-1	many	TRBJ2-7	TGTGCCAGCAGTCAAACGGGACTCTCCTACGAGCAGTACTTC	CASSQTGLSYEQYF
NA	TRBV29-1	many	TRBJ1-1	TGCAGCGTTGAAAACAGCGAGGACACTGAAGCTTTCTTT	CSVENSEDTEAFF
TRBD1	TRBV12-3/TRBV12-4	few	TRBJ1-3	TGTGTCAGCAGTCGCCGGACAGGGGCTACTGGAAACACCATATATTTT	CVSSRRTGATGNTIYF
NA	TRBV28	NA	TRBJ1-2	TGTGCCAGCAGTTCGGGGGAGGCCCGGGATTATGGCTACACCTTC	CASSSGEARDYGYTF
TRBD2	TRBV3-1	few	TRBJ2-7	TGTGCCAGCAGCGTTACGGGGGGGGCCTACGAGCAGTACTTC	CASSVTGGAYEQYF
NA	TRBV20-1	NA	TRBJ1-1	TGCAGTGCTAGAGATAATAGCAGAGACACTGAATCTTTCTTT	CSARDNSRDTESFF
TRBD1	TRBV18	NA	TRBJ2-7	TGTGCCAGCTCAAGGGACAGGGCCGAGCAGTACTTC	CASSRDRAEQYF
NA	TRBV20-1	many	TRBJ1-2	TGCAGTGCTAGAGATGAACCACGGGGGGCGCGAGGCTACACCTTC	CSARDEPRGARGYTF
NA	TRBV4-1	few	TRBJ1-5	TGCGCCAGCAGCCAAGTCGCGGGCCAGCCCCAGCATTTT	CASSQVAGQPQHF
NA	TRBV6-5	many	TRBJ1-1	TGTGCCAGCAGTTACAGGGCGGGCTTTATGAACACTGAAGCTTTCTTT	CASSYRAGFMNTEAFF
NA	TRBV10-3	few	TRBJ2-5	TGTGCCATCAGTGGTTCGTTCGACAGCCTCCAAGAGACCCAGTACTTC	CAISGSFDSLQETQYF
NA	TRBV19	NA	TRBJ2-2	TGTGCCAGTAGCCGCCGTACAGGGAGCACCGGGGAGCTGTTTTTT	CASSRRTGSTGELFF
NA	TRBV28	NA	TRBJ2-5	TGTGCCAGCAGCGTAGGTGGGGTAGTGCAAGAGACCCAGTACTTC	CASSVGGVVQETQYF
NA	TRBV5-1	NA	TRBJ2-7	TGCGCCAGCAGCTTGAAAGGGACCTGGGAGCAGTACTTC	CASSLKGTWEQYF
TRBD1	TRBV6-1	NA	TRBJ1-2	TGTGCCAGCAGAGTGGACAGGGGATTCGACGGCTACACCTTC	CASRVDRGFDGYTF
TRBD1	TRBV7-9	many	TRBJ2-5	TGTGCCAGCAGCTTAGCGGGACAGAGTCAAGAGACCCAGTACTTC	CASSLAGQSQETQYF
NA	TRBV25-1	many	TRBJ1-6	TGTGCCAGCAGGAGACAGCGTCCTCTTAATTCACCCCTCCACTTT	CASRRQRPLNSPLHF
NA	TRBV10-3	many	TRBJ2-5	TGTGCCATCAGTGAGCGAGAGACCCAGTACTTC	CAISERETQYF
TRBD2	TRBV20-1	few	TRBJ2-5	TGCAGTGCTAGTCGGGTCACAGCGGGGGAGGCCCAGTACTTC	CSASRVTAGEAQYF
NA	TRBV6-1	many	TRBJ2-2	TGTGCCAGCAGCCCCCTCCAGGGGTCCACCTTCACCGGGGAGCTGTTTTTT	CASSPLQGSTFTGELFF
NA	TRBV7-9	few	TRBJ1-1	TGTGCCAGCAGCGAGTGGGAAGTTGAAGCTTTCTTT	CASSEWEVEAFF
TRBD1	TRBV10-3	many	TRBJ2-2	TGTGCCATCAGTGAGCCCGACTATGACAGGGGGAAGTCGAACACCGGGGAGCTGTTTTTT	CAISEPDYDRGKSNTGELFF
NA	TRBV6-4	NA	TRBJ2-7	TGTGCCAGCAGTACCCTCCCCTCCTACGAGCAGTACTTC	CASSTLPSYEQYF
TRBD1	TRBV12-3/TRBV12-4	NA	TRBJ1-1	TGTGCCAGCAGTTTAGGGGGGACAGCTCTGAACACTGAAGCTTTCTTT	CASSLGGTALNTEAFF
NA	TRBV4-3	NA	TRBJ2-7	TGCGCCAGCAGCCAAGATTTAGGGCTAGCCTACGAGCAGTACTTC	CASSQDLGLAYEQYF
TRBD1	TRBV7-2	once	TRBJ2-7	TGTGCCAGCAGCTTAGCTTTACAGGGGCTCTACGAGCAGTACTTC	CASSLALQGLYEQYF
NA	TRBV6-4	NA	TRBJ2-5	TGTGCTGTGTGGCCTTTTCTCTCCTGTGGGCAAGTCCAGTACTTC	CAVWPFLSCGQVQYF
NA	TRBV11-2	many	TRBJ2-7	TGTGCCAGCAGCTTAGATCCCCTTTCTAGCGACTCGTACTACGAGCAGTACTTC	CASSLDPLSSDSYYEQYF
NA	TRBV11-2	NA	TRBJ1-2	TGTGCCAGCAGCTTACCCGGGGGGTTCGGCTACACCTTC	CASSLPGGFGYTF
TRBD1	TRBV27	NA	TRBJ1-5	TGTGCCGGCCCCCACAGGGGAGATCAGCCCCAGCATTTT	CAGPHRGDQPQHF
TRBD2	TRBV12-3/TRBV12-4	many	TRBJ2-5	TGTGCCAGCAGTCCTGGACTAGCGGGGGTAGAGACCCAGTACTTC	CASSPGLAGVETQYF
TRBD1	TRBV10-3	few	TRBJ1-2	TGTGCCATCAGTGAGTCGACAGGGTGGGGCGGCTACACCTTC	CAISESTGWGGYTF
NA	TRBV6-1	few	TRBJ1-1	TGTGCCAGCAGCGCCCACCCCCAGACCATGAACACTGAAGCTTTCTTT	CASSAHPQTMNTEAFF
NA	TRBV6-1	NA	TRBJ2-7	TGTGCCAGCAGTGAACGCGGAAACCCTATACTAACCTACGAGCAGTACTTC	CASSERGNPILTYEQYF
TRBD1	TRBV2	few	TRBJ2-4	TGTGCCAGCAGTGAACAGGGGGCGGACATTCAGTACTTC	CASSEQGADIQYF
NA	TRBV7-2	many	TRBJ2-5	TGTGCCAGCAGCTTAGAGATGGAAGAGACCCAGTACTTC	CASSLEMEETQYF
NA	TRBV11-1	many	TRBJ2-2	TGTGCCAGCAGCTTACAGACAACCGGGGAGCTGTTTTTT	CASSLQTTGELFF
NA	TRBV12-3/TRBV12-4	NA	TRBJ1-1	TGTGCCAGCGTCTCGCAGATCGAAATCTCTGAAGCTTTCTTT	CASVSQIEISEAFF
NA	TRBV2	many	TRBJ2-5	TGTGCCAGCACCCCCGGACTCCAAGAGACCCAGTACTTC	CASTPGLQETQYF
NA	TRBV10-3	many	TRBJ2-2	TGTGCCATCAGTGATTATGGCGGCACCGGGGAGCTGTTTTTT	CAISDYGGTGELFF
NA	TRBV6-2/TRBV6-3	many	TRBJ2-7	TGTGCCAGCAGCCAAAGGAGCTACGAGCAGTACTTC	CASSQRSYEQYF
NA	TRBV20-1	NA	TRBJ2-2	TGCAGTGCTAGAGATTCTGGATCTACCGGGGAGCTGTTTTTT	CSARDSGSTGELFF